A single sample gave rise to the 21 T cell receptor beta chains below, sequenced in a study of control samples from healthy donors and cancer patients (dated by TCRdb to the early 2020s). The library was built by means of the immunoSEQ multiplex PCR assay. Drawn from immuneACCESS, this table holds only the in-frame rearrangements with V and J called that TCRdb kept. Clones are partly lost; checked studies trace under half to an unresolved V gene and leave the rest unexplained. The sample table lists around 110,000 clones, about 88% of them with a count of one. The ten largest make up less than 3% of the sample. Source material: blood. The receptor set was obtained from a woman between 65 and 79 years old in good health.

The chain combines TRBV6-5 with TRBJ1-5; D may be TRBD1 (5 bases). CDR1 is MNHEY, CDR2 SVGAGI, per germline. Trimming took 4 bases from V and 6 from J, leaving 10 bases between them. The CDR3 covers 13 residues. The CDR3 DNA is TGTGCCAGCAGTTCCCACGGGGGTCAGCCCCAGCATTTT. Translation: CASSSHGGQPQHF.

The rearrangement joins TRBV4-1 to TRBJ2-1; maybe TRBD2 (5 bases). Germline CDR1 MGHRA, CDR2 YSYEKL. The length of the CDR3 is 17 residues. V lost 0 bases to trimming and J lost 5 bases, with 17 bases between them. CDR3 protein: CASSQDLVSAGNNEQFF. CDR3 nucleotide sequence: TGCGCCAGCAGCCAAGATCTTGTTAGCGCCGGTAACAATGAGCAGTTCTTC.

This clone was recorded once. The chain combines TRBV6-6 with TRBJ1-2, with D unresolved. CDR1 is MNHNY, CDR2 SVGAGI, per germline (reference sequence). V lost 4 bases and J lost 2, with 14 bases in between. The length of the CDR3 is 15 residues. The CDR3 nucleotides are TGTGCCAGCAGTTCGCAATATACAGCAAACTATGGCTACACCTTC. As protein: CASSSQYTANYGYTF.

V is TRBV18 and J is TRBJ2-3; D may match TRBD1 or TRBD2 (5 bases each). Germline-derived CDR1 and CDR2 are KGHSH and LQKENI. This CDR3 region has 15 residues. Trimming left V 3 bases short and J 3 bases short, with 13 bases between. CDR3 in amino acids: CASSPQVGVTDTQYF. In DNA form, the CDR3 reads TGTGCCAGCTCACCCCAGGTGGGGGTAACAGATACGCAGTATTTT.

As to this clone: Because the CDR3's place on the DNA is in doubt, the DNA is left out and the CDR3 is given as listed by TCRdb. The chain couples TRBV4-2 to TRBJ1-2; TRBD1, the table's D call, lacks a check against the DNA. The CDR3 contains 17 residues when both ends are counted. From germline, CDR1 is LGHNA and CDR2 YNFKEQ. CDR3 sequence: CASSQDSGQGVNYGYTF.

Regarding this clone: In the same sample, other DNA sequences code for this CDR3. The J gene is TRBJ2-2, the V gene TRBV5-1, with D perhaps TRBD1 (6 bases). Trimming took 2 bases from V and 5 from J, leaving 16 bases between them. CDR1 SGHRS and CDR2 YFSETQ come from the germline V gene. CDR3 length equals 16 residues. The CDR3, as DNA: TGCGCCAGCAGCTTTCAAGGGGGTGGTCGAACCGGGGAGCTGTTTTTT. Protein: CASSFQGGGRTGELFF.

The V and J genes are TRBV29-1 and TRBJ2-5, with a tentative D call TRBD1 (6 bases). The germline CDR1 and CDR2 sequences are SQVTM and ANQGSEA. The CDR3 covers 14 residues. Between the trimmed V and J ends, which lost 4 bases and 2 bases, there was a span of 14 bases. For the CDR3, the DNA is TGCAGCGTTGCTGGCAGGGGTCCTCAAGAGACCCAGTACTTC. Protein product: CSVAGRGPQETQYF.

This rearrangement joins TRBV7-2 to TRBJ2-3; possible D gene TRBD2, 6 bases. V was shortened by 6 bases and J by 1 base, with 17 bases between the two germline ends. The CDR3 covers 16 residues. Germline values: CDR1 SGHTA, CDR2 FQGNSA. CDR3 nucleotide sequence: TGTGCCAGCAGTAACTTTTGGGGGGATGGCACAGATACGCAGTATTTT. Protein: CASSNFWGDGTDTQYF.

The chain carries TRBV5-1 and TRBJ1-5; D not resolved. The CDR3 consists of 13 residues. V lost 0 bases and J lost 5, with 6 bases in between. CDR1 is SGHRS, CDR2 YFSETQ, per germline. The CDR3 DNA reads as TGCGCCAGCAGCTTGGTTGGGGATCAGCCCCAGCATTTT. This translates into CASSLVGDQPQHF.

The rearrangement joins TRBV10-1 to TRBJ2-3; D might be TRBD1 (5 bases). This CDR3 comprises 14 residues. Deletions cut 3 bases from V and 1 base from J, with 8 bases between. Germline-derived CDR1 and CDR2 are WNHNN and SYGVQD (reference sequence). Here the CDR3 reads CASSDQGGTDTQYF. CDR3 nucleotides: TGCGCCAGCAGTGACCAGGGTGGCACAGATACGCAGTATTTT.

This chain connects TRBV7-6 to TRBJ1-3; D may be TRBD1 (5 bases). The CDR3 is 15 residues long. Germline CDR1 SGHVS, CDR2 FNYEAQ. V dropped 3 bases and J dropped 4 bases, with 13 bases sitting between them. The CDR3, as DNA: TGTGCCAGCAGCTTGGAGGGGTCGCGGGGAAACACCATATATTTT. Translation gives CASSLEGSRGNTIYF.

V usage is TRBV3-1 (or the pseudogene TRBV3-2) and J usage is TRBJ2-5, with D possibly being TRBD1 (5 bases). Germline loops: CDR1 LGHDT, CDR2 YNNKEL (reference sequence). Trimming stripped 4 bases from V and 5 bases from J, with 17 bases between. This CDR3 has 15 residues. The CDR3 DNA follows: TGTGCCAGCAGCCGCATGGCAGGGATGGTTGAGACCCAGTACTTC. Its protein is CASSRMAGMVETQYF.

The chain employs TRBV6-6 and TRBJ2-7; D perhaps matches TRBD1 (6 bases). The CDR3 has 14 residues. The V end was cut by 6 bases, the J end by 2 bases, with 14 bases between. Germline CDR1 is MNHNY and CDR2 is SVGAGI (reference sequence). CDR3 amino acids: CASSRDTQTYEQYF. CDR3 DNA: TGTGCCAGCAGCCGGGACACACAAACCTACGAGCAGTACTTC.

This clone was recorded a few times. This chain connects TRBV6-5 to TRBJ2-3; TRBD1 is a possible D gene (6 bases). V was trimmed by 0 bases and J by 4 bases, leaving 8 bases between them. Germline CDR1 and CDR2: MNHEY and SVGAGI. The CDR3 spans 14 residues. The CDR3 DNA sequence: TGTGCCAGCAGTTACTCCCGACAGGCAGATACGCAGTATTTT. It translates to CASSYSRQADTQYF.

The chain couples TRBV20-1 to TRBJ1-2, with D unresolved. The CDR3 loop spans 10 amino acids. The V end lost 6 bases, the J end lost 4 bases, and 6 bases lay between the germline ends. Germline lookup yields CDR1 DFQATT and CDR2 SNEGSKA (reference sequence). In nucleotides, the CDR3 is TGCAGTGCAAAGAGCTATGGCTACACCTTC. This codes for CSAKSYGYTF.

The chain links TRBV5-1 to TRBJ1-4; 8 bases map to TRBD1. The V gene's germline CDR1 is SGHRS and CDR2 YFSETQ. The V and J ends lost 6 bases and 3 bases, in that order; junction bases with no gene match: 1. This CDR3 has 13 amino acids. CDR3 amino acids: CASKQGANEKLFF. The CDR3 coding sequence is TGCGCCAGCAAACAGGGGGCTAATGAAAAACTGTTTTTT.

The chain has TRBV9 and TRBJ2-7; D call uncertain. V shed 0 bases and J shed 6 bases, with 13 bases lying between them. CDR3 length equals 14 residues. Germline assignment: CDR1 SGDLS and CDR2 YYNGEE. CDR3 in amino acids: CASSVAGQSLEQYF. The CDR3 nucleotides are TGTGCCAGCAGCGTAGCTGGTCAGTCGCTCGAGCAGTACTTC.

The chain has TRBV19 and TRBJ1-5; D remains ambiguous. Germline lookup yields CDR1 LNHDA and CDR2 SQIVND (reference sequence). This CDR3 has 15 amino acids. Deletions cut 0 bases from V and 0 bases from J, with 6 bases between. CDR3: CASSIEPYSNQPQHF. In DNA, the CDR3 is TGTGCCAGTAGTATAGAGCCTTATAGCAATCAGCCCCAGCATTTT. The full variable domain, its missing parts supplied by reference TRBV19 and TRBJ1-5, is DGGITQSPKYLFRKEGQNVTLSCEQNLNHDAMYWYRQDPGQGLRLIYYSQIVNDFQKGDIAEGYSVSREKKESFPLTVTSAQKNPTAFYLCASSIEPYSNQPQHFGDGTRLSIL.

The V gene is TRBV6-7, the J gene TRBJ1-5; D is uncertain. TRBV6-7 is known as an ORF, though its function is uncertain. Trimming cost V 2 bases and J 3 bases, with 14 bases left between them. This CDR3 has 16 residues. The CDR3 here is CASSYRQPPFNQPQHF. The CDR3 DNA follows: TGTGCCAGCAGTTACAGGCAGCCTCCCTTCAATCAGCCCCAGCATTTT.

The chain links TRBV4-1 to TRBJ1-1; 7 bases are shared with TRBD1. V trimming: 3 bases; J trimming: 6 bases; junction bases outside the gene matches: 7. Germline CDR1 reads MGHRA; CDR2 reads YSYEKL. The CDR3 consists of 14 residues. CDR3 sequence (DNA): TGCGCCAGCAGCCAGAGACAGGGATCATCTGAAGCTTTCTTT. It encodes CASSQRQGSSEAFF.

This clone was counted once. The chain links TRBV5-4 to TRBJ2-7; 8 bases line up with TRBD1. Germline V CDR1 and CDR2: SGHNT, YYREEE (reference sequence). Trimming removed 1 base from V and 5 bases from J; junction bases left unmatched: 5. The CDR3 sequence is 14 residues long. The CDR3 DNA reads as TGTGCCAGCAGCTTGATGGACAGGGTCAACGAGCAGTACTTC. This sequence encodes CASSLMDRVNEQYF.